This T cell receptor (beta chain) originates from a study of graft-versus-host responses after intestinal transplantation. Findings of the study overall: The study associated peak circulating GvH clone levels with early post-transplant HvG declines. Researchers found GvH clones in recipient marrow, and some showed up first in ileum or blood.

CDR3 length: 14 amino acids. From germline, CDR1 is SGHRS and CDR2 YFSETQ. V lost 0 bases and J lost 4, with 11 bases in between. The graft tissue was processed, and this released both intraepithelial and lamina propria lymphocytes. A remark on this clone: Its antigen is still unknown.

The protocol was immunoSEQ multiplex PCR, while the TCRdb copy is restricted to in-frame clones and leaves out a portion. The data show 7,500 to 10,000 clones, with approximately 86% seen just once and around 5.2% held by the top ten. The receptor comes from a human patient who received an intestinal transplant, so some T cells may come from the graft donor. The genes are TRBV5-1 and TRBJ2-7; D is unresolved. Material: ileum tissue, obtained just over 700 days after intestinal transplantation. CDR3 nucleotide sequence: TGCGCCAGCAGCTTGGTATTTGACCGTTACGAGCAGTACTTC. Translation: CASSLVFDRYEQYF.